Shown below are 19 T cell receptor beta chains from a single sample sequenced in a study of blood T cell repertoires in COVID-19. Method: immunoSEQ multiplex PCR; TCRdb's copy keeps in-frame clones and lacks some. The top ten clones hold roughly 11% of a sample with around 180,000 clones, 80% to 90% of them seen once. Sequencing input: peripheral blood. The receptors were gathered from a human donor with active or convalescent COVID-19. The donor label of this sample is uncertain.

The genes are TRBV6-6 and TRBJ1-5; D possibly corresponds to TRBD1 (6 bases). Germline CDR1 reads MNHNY; CDR2 reads SVGAGI (reference sequence). CDR3 length: 15 residues. V shed 6 bases and J shed 2 bases, with 14 bases lying between them. The CDR3 DNA reads TGTGCCAGCAGGAAACAGGGCCGTGGCAATCAGCCCCAGCATTTT. Residues: CASRKQGRGNQPQHF.

The chain employs TRBV9 and TRBJ2-7; 7 positions match TRBD2. This CDR3 is 15 amino acids long. Germline V CDR1 and CDR2: SGDLS, YYNGEE. V lost 3 bases, J lost 4 bases, and 10 bases stayed unmatched. The CDR3 DNA follows: TGTGCCAGCAGCGCCACCCTAGGGCGGGGGTACGAGCAGTACTTC. Protein: CASSATLGRGYEQYF.

This sequence joins TRBV11-3 and TRBJ2-1, with 9 bases fitting TRBD1. Germline V lookup: CDR1 SGHNT, CDR2 YENEEA. The CDR3 has 15 residues. V trimming: 5 bases; J trimming: 2 bases; junction bases outside the gene matches: 4. CDR3 loop: CASSNGQGTYNEQFF. In nucleotides, the CDR3 is TGTGCCAGCAGCAACGGACAGGGGACCTACAATGAGCAGTTCTTC.

This sequence joins TRBV12-3 or TRBV12-4 and TRBJ2-5; the match to TRBD1 covers 9 bases. This CDR3 has 13 residues. The J segment lost 5 bases and the V segment lost 6 bases, leaving 4 bases of the junction unmatched. CDR3 protein: CASRDRGDETQYF. CDR3 nucleotides: TGTGCCAGCAGAGACAGGGGGGATGAGACCCAGTACTTC.

The rearrangement uses TRBV14 and TRBJ1-2; a weak D match, TRBD1 (6 bases). The ends were cut back, 6 bases at V and 1 base at J, with 9 bases in the middle. The CDR3 is 13 residues long. Germline loops: CDR1 SGHDN, CDR2 FVKESK. The CDR3 reads CASSGQLNYGYTF. The CDR3 nucleotides read TGTGCCAGCAGTGGACAGCTTAACTATGGCTACACCTTC.

The rearrangement joins TRBV4-1 to TRBJ2-1, with D tentatively TRBD1 (6 bases). The CDR3 has 14 amino acids. From germline, CDR1 is MGHRA and CDR2 YSYEKL. The ends were cut back, 1 base at V and 15 bases at J, with 19 bases in the middle. The CDR3 nucleotides are TGCGCCAGCAGCCAAGTCGGTTTCCGGGACACTAGGTTCTTC. This codes for CASSQVGFRDTRFF.

This rearrangement joins TRBV7-2 to TRBJ2-1; 7 bases are a match to TRBD2. Germline-derived CDR1 and CDR2 are SGHTA and FQGNSA. The V and J ends lost 0 bases and 9 bases, in that order; junction bases with no gene match: 5. The CDR3 has 14 residues. CDR3 sequence: CASSLAGGRIEQFF. The CDR3 region has the DNA TGTGCCAGCAGCTTAGCGGGAGGGCGTATTGAGCAGTTCTTC.

This chain uses TRBV3-1 (or the pseudogene TRBV3-2) with TRBJ2-5; D gene unclear. V was shortened by 2 bases and J by 5 bases, with 15 bases between the two germline ends. CDR1 and CDR2 from the germline V gene are LGHDT and YNNKEL (reference sequence). There are 15 residues in the CDR3. CDR3 nucleotide sequence: TGTGCCAGCAGCCAATTAGCCCTGACGGTGGAGACCCAGTACTTC. Amino acids: CASSQLALTVETQYF.

The CDR3 here is CASSYSWGQNTGELFF. CDR3 DNA: TGTGCCAGCAGTTACTCCTGGGGACAGAACACCGGGGAGCTGTTTTTT. This chain joins TRBV6-5 and TRBJ2-2; D perhaps matches TRBD1 (6 bases). This CDR3 comprises 16 residues. The germline V gene has CDR1 MNHEY and CDR2 SVGAGI. V was shortened by 0 bases and J by 1 base, with 9 bases between the two germline ends.

V and J are TRBV19 and TRBJ1-5; D may be TRBD1 (6 bases). The germline V gene encodes CDR1 LNHDA and CDR2 SQIVND (reference sequence). Trimming removed 7 bases at V and 7 bases at J, with 11 bases between. The CDR3 runs 12 residues. The chain's CDR3 is CASTLGGQPQHF. For the CDR3, the DNA is TGTGCCAGTACCCTAGGGGGACAGCCCCAGCATTTT.

CDR3 protein: CATSDLRGGRRTDTQYF. In DNA form, the CDR3 reads TGTGCCACCAGTGATCTTAGGGGGGGACGGAGGACAGATACGCAGTATTTT. The chain employs TRBV24-1 and TRBJ2-3, with TRBD2 as a possible D gene (7 bases). This CDR3 has 17 residues. Per the germline V gene, CDR1 is KGHDR and CDR2 is SFDVKD. V gave up 3 bases and J gave up 3 bases, with 18 bases separating them.

V gene TRBV7-2 combines with J gene TRBJ2-2, with 8 bases fitting TRBD1. CDR3 length: 15 residues. With 5 bases clipped from V and 7 bases from J, the junction kept 9 bases outside the gene matches. Germline CDR1 SGHTA, CDR2 FQGNSA. CDR3 region: CASSGRTGWVGELFF. The CDR3 DNA reads as TGTGCCAGCAGCGGCAGGACAGGGTGGGTCGGGGAGCTGTTTTTT.

This clone was seen once. The chain is built from TRBV11-2 and TRBJ1-2; weak D call: TRBD1 (5 bases). This CDR3 comprises 15 residues. The germline gives CDR1 SGHAT, CDR2 FQNNGV. V was clipped by 1 base and J by 5 bases, with 14 bases between them. For the CDR3, the DNA is TGTGCCAGCAGCTTAGGCGGCGGGGCGGCTTATGGCTACACCTTC. Its translation: CASSLGGGAAYGYTF.

The rearrangement joins TRBV28 to TRBJ2-1, with 16 bases lining up with TRBD2. V dropped 5 bases and J dropped 3; count of bases not matched to a gene: 7. Germline CDR1 MDHEN, CDR2 SYDVKM. CDR3 size: 18 residues. The CDR3 sequence is CASSPGTSGGAFYNEQFF. The CDR3 nucleotides are TGTGCCAGCAGTCCCGGGACTAGCGGGGGGGCATTCTACAATGAGCAGTTCTTC. The full variable domain, completed using reference TRBV28 and TRBJ2-1, is DVKVTQSSRYLVKRTGEKVFLECVQDMDHENMFWYRQDPGLGLRLIYFSYDVKMKEKGDIPEGYSVSREKKERFSLILESASTNQTSMYLCASSPGTSGGAFYNEQFFGPGTRLTVL.

V and J are TRBV6-5 and TRBJ2-5; 9 nucleotides line up with TRBD1. V lost 10 bases and J lost 7; bases outside the gene matches: 10. Germline assignment: CDR1 MNHEY and CDR2 SVGAGI. This CDR3 has 13 amino acids. CDR3 amino acids: CANNRGLRGTQYF. CDR3 nucleotides: TGTGCCAATAACAGGGGGCTTAGGGGGACCCAGTACTTC.

This clone has just one count. The chain couples TRBV10-1 to TRBJ2-3; 7 positions agree with TRBD1. V lost 9 bases, J lost 3 bases, and 9 bases stayed unmatched. CDR1 is WNHNN and CDR2 is SYGVQD in the germline V gene (reference sequence). The CDR3 has 14 residues. For the CDR3, the DNA is TGCGCCAGTGACTTGGGACAGTCAACAGATACGCAGTATTTT. It encodes CASDLGQSTDTQYF.

The chain links TRBV6-6 to TRBJ1-2; 7 bases line up with TRBD1. Trimming at V came to 4 bases and at J to 7 bases, leaving 3 bases not matched to a gene. This CDR3 comprises 12 residues. Germline V gives CDR1 MNHNY, CDR2 SVGAGI (reference sequence). The CDR3 nucleotides read TGTGCCAGCAGTTTGGGGACAGCTGGCTACACCTTC. This sequence encodes CASSLGTAGYTF.

V is TRBV4-3 and J is TRBJ2-7, with D maybe TRBD1 (6 bases). This CDR3 has 14 amino acids. The germline V gene has CDR1 LGHNA and CDR2 YSLEER. Trimming removed 4 bases at V and 3 bases at J, with 13 bases between. The chain's CDR3 is CASSPTPRGYEQYF. Written as DNA, the CDR3 is TGCGCCAGCAGCCCCACCCCCAGGGGCTACGAGCAGTACTTC.

The V and J genes are TRBV5-4 and TRBJ2-2; no clear D. The germline V gene has CDR1 SGHNT and CDR2 YYREEE (reference sequence). Trimming stripped 0 bases from V and 2 bases from J, with 8 bases between. The CDR3 is 15 amino acids. This CDR3 is CASSLDPVNTGELFF. The CDR3, as DNA: TGTGCCAGCAGCTTGGATCCAGTTAACACCGGGGAGCTGTTTTTT.